Detailed here is one TCR beta chain. These data belong to a study of T cell changes during pregnancy in multiple sclerosis. V lost 0 bases and J 9 bases, leaving 15 bases between the germline ends. The CDR3 has 14 amino acids. From germline, CDR1 is SGHRS and CDR2 YFSETQ. The protocol was immunoSEQ multiplex PCR, while the TCRdb copy is restricted to in-frame clones and leaves out a portion. The repertoire holds around 57,000 clones, with 90% as singletons. This receptor was obtained from a female donor in good health, enrolled as a control in a pregnancy study. The sample in question was peripheral blood, obtained in the third trimester of pregnancy. This chain connects TRBV5-1 to TRBJ1-1; D unclear. In DNA form, the CDR3 reads TGCGCCAGCAGCTTGGCCCCCGGGAGTGGGAAAGCTTTCTTT. Protein: CASSLAPGSGKAFF.